A single T cell receptor beta chain is shown here with its context. The target antigen is unknown. The CDR3 consists of 13 residues. The sample comes from a study of CXCR3-negative and CXCR3-positive naive CD8 T cells. Study-wide results and caveats: Compared with CXCR3-negative naive cells, CXCR3-positive naive cells showed more hydrophobic TRB CDR3s. Naive subsets had comparable surface CD5; TCR strength was inferred from TRB CDR3 properties. Each naive subset displayed comparably high diversity, whereas memory CD8+ cells displayed much lower diversity.

The TRB libraries of cDNA were built by UMI-labeled 5' RACE. TCRdb re-called the 5' RACE reads; every CDR3 protein appears as one record, without DNA. The clone table shows about 60,000 distinct CDR3 sequences, with the ten largest holding roughly 0.73%. A CD45RO-CCR7+CD27+CD95- phenotype identified naive CD8+ T cells. Specimen: naive CXCR3+ CD8+ T cells from blood. Subset meaning: CD45RO-CCR7+CD27+CD95- naive CD8+ T cells expressing CXCR3 (TNR3+). This clonotype was obtained from a human donor in good health. Some clones in this sample may be carry-over from other donors' samples. V usage is TRBV12-3 or TRBV12-4 and J usage is TRBJ1-2; the D call from TCRdb, TRBD1, cannot be confirmed without DNA. This chain's CDR3 is CASSAGTLAGYTF.